The 11 T cell receptor beta chains below were found in one sample sequenced in a study of graft-versus-host responses after intestinal transplantation. The repertoire was sequenced with immunoSEQ multiplex PCR; TCRdb's copy has only in-frame clones and lacks some. Altogether roughly 99,000 clones are present, roughly 88% being singletons, with the ten largest covering roughly 1.4%. This material consisted of PBMCs, taken 255 days after intestinal transplant. The receptor set was obtained from a human patient who received an intestinal transplant, so some T cells may come from the graft donor.

The V call is TRBV7-8, the J call TRBJ1-2, with a tentative D call TRBD1 (5 bases). V lost 1 base to trimming and J lost 5 bases, with 8 bases between them. Germline assignment: CDR1 SGHVS and CDR2 FQNEAQ. This CDR3 region has 13 residues. The CDR3 sequence: CASSLGRVYGYTF. CDR3 in DNA: TGTGCCAGCAGCTTAGGCAGGGTGTATGGCTACACCTTC.

J is TRBJ1-5 and V is TRBV19; no clear D. Germline CDR1 reads LNHDA; CDR2 reads SQIVND (reference sequence). V lost 1 base and J 4 bases, leaving 8 bases between the germline ends. This CDR3 contains 14 residues. The CDR3 spells CASSIGPGNQPQHF. In DNA, the CDR3 is TGTGCCAGTAGTATAGGGCCGGGGAATCAGCCCCAGCATTTT.

The chain joins TRBV28 to TRBJ2-7, with a tentative D call TRBD1 (6 bases). V lost 9 bases, J lost 2 bases, and 17 bases lay in between. CDR3 size: 14 residues. Germline CDR1 is MDHEN and CDR2 is SYDVKM. For the CDR3, the DNA is TGTGCCAGTCATCGCAGGGGCCTCCCCTACGAGCAGTACTTC. Protein sequence: CASHRRGLPYEQYF.

This clone was seen a few times. For the CDR3, the DNA is TGTGCCAGCAGTTACTCGGGACACTATGGCTACACCTTC. Amino acids: CASSYSGHYGYTF. The rearrangement uses TRBV6-6 and TRBJ1-2; weak D call: TRBD1 (5 bases). Germline-derived CDR1 and CDR2 are MNHNY and SVGAGI (reference sequence). The CDR3 consists of 13 residues. V lost 0 bases and J 3 bases, leaving 5 bases between the germline ends.

This clone has just one count. The chain employs TRBV7-3 and TRBJ2-1, with D perhaps matching TRBD2 (5 bases). Between the trimmed V and J ends, which lost 1 base and 7 bases, there was a span of 14 bases. The CDR3 is made up of 15 amino acids. Germline values: CDR1 SGHTA, CDR2 FQGTGA. The CDR3 protein is CASSLMPGRENEQFF. The DNA for the CDR3 is TGTGCCAGCAGCTTAATGCCGGGGAGAGAGAATGAGCAGTTCTTC.

This rearrangement joins TRBV7-2 to TRBJ1-1; 9 bases map to TRBD1. Germline CDR1 SGHTA, CDR2 FQGNSA. There are 17 residues in the CDR3. The trim removed 1 base at V and 5 bases at J, leaving 11 bases unmatched. The CDR3 loop reads CASSLVPRLTGGTEAFF. As DNA, the CDR3 is TGTGCCAGCAGCTTAGTCCCCAGGTTGACAGGGGGTACTGAAGCTTTCTTT.

This chain uses TRBV29-1 with TRBJ2-1; 10 positions agree with TRBD2. The germline CDR1 and CDR2 sequences are SQVTM and ANQGSEA. This CDR3 has 13 amino acids. The ends lost 6 bases at V and 6 bases at J; junction bases unmatched: 5. CDR3 sequence: CSVPLAGANEQFF. Written as DNA, the CDR3 is TGCAGCGTCCCTCTAGCGGGGGCCAATGAGCAGTTCTTC.

In this sample, this clone turned up once. CDR3: CASSQVSSRGPNYGYTF. CDR3 DNA: TGTGCCAGCAGCCAAGTTTCGTCCAGGGGGCCTAACTATGGCTACACCTTC. V and J are TRBV4-2 and TRBJ1-2, with 8 bases fitting TRBD1. Germline CDR1 is LGHNA and CDR2 is YNFKEQ. The CDR3 spans 17 residues. The trim removed 1 base at V and 0 bases at J, leaving 7 bases unmatched.

The J gene is TRBJ2-2, the V gene TRBV5-4; 11 bases are a match to TRBD2. The CDR3 extends over 15 amino acids. Trimming cost V 4 bases and J 5 bases; bases outside gene matches: 4. Per germline, CDR1 SGHNT and CDR2 YYREEE (reference sequence). The CDR3 reads CASSPLAGGTGELFF. DNA for the CDR3: TGTGCCAGCAGCCCTTTAGCGGGAGGGACCGGGGAGCTGTTTTTT.

The chain combines TRBV28 with TRBJ1-6; TRBD1 agrees at 7 bases. The length of the CDR3 is 14 residues. Germline values: CDR1 MDHEN, CDR2 SYDVKM. The trim removed 7 bases at V and 9 bases at J, leaving 9 bases unmatched. CDR3 sequence (DNA): TGTGCCAGCAACCCCGACAGGGAAGTTTCACCCCTCCACTTT. It codes for CASNPDREVSPLHF. The entire variable domain, with the rest obtained from reference TRBV28 and TRBJ1-6, is as follows: DVKVTQSSRYLVKRTGEKVFLECVQDMDHENMFWYRQDPGLGLRLIYFSYDVKMKEKGDIPEGYSVSREKKERFSLILESASTNQTSMYLCASNPDREVSPLHFGNGTRLTVT.

Note on this clone: This CDR3 is also generated by other DNA sequences in the sample. The gene calls are TRBV19 and TRBJ1-3; D possibly corresponds to TRBD1 (6 bases). The length of the CDR3 is 11 residues. CDR1 is LNHDA and CDR2 is SQIVND in the germline V gene (reference sequence). V was cut by 4 bases and J by 14 bases, with 12 bases left in between. The CDR3 DNA reads as TGTGCCAGTAGTACCGGACAGTCCTTATATTTT. Protein: CASSTGQSLYF.